The 25 T cell receptor beta chains reported below all come from one sample, sequenced in a study of identical twins. Using its own MiXCR run on the 5' RACE reads, TCRdb lists one record per CDR3 protein. The table records around 250,000 distinct CDR3 sequences, roughly 13% of them present only once. The sample also formed part of further work on yellow fever vaccine responses in identical twins.

Sequencing used memory (CD45RO+) T cells sorted from blood. Every receptor here comes from a woman between 18 and 30 years old in good health.

The J gene is TRBJ2-7, the V gene TRBV3-1; maybe TRBD1 (5 bases). There are 13 residues in the CDR3. The V gene's germline CDR1 is LGHDT and CDR2 YNNKEL (reference sequence). V was cut by 2 bases and J by 2 bases, with 7 bases left in between. As DNA, the CDR3 is TGTGCCAGCAGCCAAAGGGGAACCTACGAGCAGTACTTC. Translated: CASSQRGTYEQYF.

The chain carries TRBV3-1 and TRBJ2-7, with D uncertain. Between the trimmed V and J ends, which lost 2 bases and 5 bases, there was a span of 10 bases. Germline V lookup: CDR1 LGHDT, CDR2 YNNKEL (reference sequence). This CDR3 region has 13 residues. The CDR3 region is CASSQQQGNEQYF. The CDR3 region has the DNA TGTGCCAGCAGCCAACAGCAAGGAAACGAGCAGTACTTC.

Ten or more counts support this clonotype. The rearrangement joins TRBV29-1 to TRBJ2-7, with 10 bases fitting TRBD1. This CDR3 has 13 residues. Germline CDR1 reads SQVTM; CDR2 reads ANQGSEA. Trimming took 4 bases from V and 2 from J; bases not matched to a gene: 2. The CDR3 DNA is TGCAGCGTTGTTGGGACAGGGGCCTACGAGCAGTACTTC. Translating it yields CSVVGTGAYEQYF.

This clonotype came up a few times. The gene calls are TRBV25-1 and TRBJ1-6; no reliable D call. The CDR3 has 13 residues. Germline values: CDR1 MGHDK, CDR2 SYGVNS. With 1 base removed from V and 11 bases from J, the gap between germline ends came to 9 bases. Here the CDR3 DNA reads TGTGCCAGCAGTGAATCGGAGAGGGCACCCCTCCACTTT. This codes for CASSESERAPLHF. The full variable domain, its missing parts supplied by reference TRBV25-1 and TRBJ1-6, is EADIYQTPRYLVIGTGKKITLECSQTMGHDKMYWYQQDPGMELHLIHYSYGVNSTEKGDLSSESTVSRIRTEHFPLTLESARPSHTSQYLCASSESERAPLHFGNGTRLTVT.

This clonotype was picked up many times. The chain is built from TRBV25-1 and TRBJ1-6; D is uncertain. The CDR3 extends over 14 amino acids. The germline V gene encodes CDR1 MGHDK and CDR2 SYGVNS. V was cut by 4 bases and J by 5 bases, with 9 bases left in between. CDR3 region: CASSAGQDNSPLHF. The CDR3 DNA is TGTGCCAGCAGTGCGGGTCAGGATAATTCACCCCTCCACTTT.

V usage is TRBV28 and J usage is TRBJ2-1; 7 nucleotides agree with TRBD1. From germline, CDR1 is MDHEN and CDR2 SYDVKM. Trimming at V came to 7 bases and at J to 4 bases, leaving 4 bases not matched to a gene. This CDR3 is 13 amino acids long. CDR3 region: CASTPGQYNEQFF. CDR3 in DNA: TGTGCCAGCACCCCGGGACAGTACAATGAGCAGTTCTTC. The whole variable domain, remainder taken from reference TRBV28 and TRBJ2-1, is DVKVTQSSRYLVKRTGEKVFLECVQDMDHENMFWYRQDPGLGLRLIYFSYDVKMKEKGDIPEGYSVSREKKERFSLILESASTNQTSMYLCASTPGQYNEQFFGPGTRLTVL.

This clonotype was counted a few times. This chain connects TRBV12-2 to TRBJ2-1; the listed D gene, TRBD1, was not tested against the DNA. TRBV12-2 is an annotated pseudogene. The CDR3 sequence is 16 residues long. The CDR3 DNA sequence: TGTGCAAGTCGCTTCGGGACAGATAGCTCCTACAATGAGCAGTTCTTC. Translating it yields CASRFGTDSSYNEQFF.

This clonotype occurred a few times. The chain employs TRBV2 and TRBJ1-1; tentative D call: TRBD1 (5 bases). Trimming took 9 bases from V and 1 from J, leaving 12 bases between them. Looked up from germline, CDR1 is SNHLY and CDR2 is FYNNEI. The CDR3 contains 13 residues. The CDR3 loop reads CASRQYPNTEAFF. CDR3 DNA: TGTGCCAGTAGACAGTACCCGAACACTGAAGCTTTCTTT.

In this sample, this clonotype turned up a few times. The V gene is TRBV3-1, the J gene TRBJ1-2; D may be TRBD1 (5 bases). The V end was cut by 0 bases, the J end by 8 bases, with 10 bases between. The CDR3 runs to 13 residues. Germline V CDR1 and CDR2: LGHDT, YNNKEL (reference sequence). CDR3 sequence: CASSQDAGGGYTF. The CDR3 DNA is TGTGCCAGCAGCCAAGATGCTGGGGGAGGCTACACCTTC.

The table lists this clonotype with a few counts. The chain is built from TRBV3-1 and TRBJ2-3, with 7 bases identical to TRBD2. In germline, CDR1 is LGHDT, CDR2 YNNKEL (reference sequence). This CDR3 has 15 residues. Unmatched junction bases numbered 4, after V lost 0 bases and J lost 4 bases. CDR3 loop: CASSQERAGADTQYF. For the CDR3, the DNA is TGTGCCAGCAGCCAAGAAAGGGCGGGAGCAGATACGCAGTATTTT.

This clonotype was counted many times. The chain couples TRBV20-1 to TRBJ2-7; 9 nucleotides align to TRBD2. The CDR3 spans 16 residues. The V gene's germline CDR1 is DFQATT and CDR2 SNEGSKA (reference sequence). Trimming took 5 bases from V and 0 from J; bases not matched to a gene: 11. CDR3 residues: CSASPSGISSSYEQYF. The CDR3 region has the DNA TGCAGTGCTTCGCCTAGCGGGATCTCGAGCTCCTACGAGCAGTACTTC.

There are many counts of this clonotype. The V call is TRBV20-1, the J call TRBJ1-2; D is undetermined. CDR3 length: 14 residues. V was cut by 6 bases and J by 1 base, with 15 bases left in between. Germline CDR1 reads DFQATT; CDR2 reads SNEGSKA (reference sequence). The CDR3, as DNA: TGCAGTGCCGTTGACGGAGAGAATAACTATGGCTACACCTTC. This codes for CSAVDGENNYGYTF.

In this sample, this clonotype is medium-sized. This rearrangement joins TRBV20-1 to TRBJ2-7; D is perhaps TRBD1 (6 bases). This CDR3 region has 14 residues. Trimming removed 1 base from V and 3 bases from J, with 13 bases in between. Germline assignment: CDR1 DFQATT and CDR2 SNEGSKA (reference sequence). The CDR3 DNA sequence: TGCAGTGCTAGAGCAGGGGAAGGGTACTACGAGCAGTACTTC. Protein product: CSARAGEGYYEQYF.

The chain has TRBV4-1 and TRBJ2-7; TRBD2 matches at 7 bases. The CDR3 length is 15 residues. Germline CDR1 reads MGHRA; CDR2 reads YSYEKL. V trimming: 5 bases; J trimming: 4 bases; junction bases outside the gene matches: 11. The CDR3 protein is CASSSRESGDYEQYF. The CDR3 DNA reads TGCGCCAGCAGCTCACGCGAGAGCGGGGATTACGAGCAGTACTTC.

The rearrangement uses TRBV7-2 and TRBJ2-7; 7 positions agree with TRBD1. The V segment lost 3 bases and the J segment 5 bases; nucleotides outside the gene matches: 10. The length of the CDR3 is 15 residues. The V gene's germline CDR1 is SGHTA and CDR2 FQGNSA. The CDR3 DNA reads TGTGCCAGCAGCTTGGGGACAGAACGGGTCCACGAGCAGTACTTC. It translates to CASSLGTERVHEQYF.

This clonotype was observed at least ten times. J is TRBJ1-1 and V is TRBV12-3 or TRBV12-4; no clear D. This CDR3 spans 13 amino acids. Between the trimmed V and J ends, which lost 3 bases and 1 base, there was a span of 6 bases. The chain's CDR3 is CASSFRPNTEAFF. The CDR3 DNA follows: TGTGCCAGCAGTTTTCGACCGAACACTGAAGCTTTCTTT.

This clonotype was counted between two and nine times. The CDR3 loop is CASSLVFSGGEQYF. CDR3 coding DNA: TGTGCCAGCAGCTTAGTATTCTCAGGGGGAGAGCAGTACTTC. V and J are TRBV7-2 and TRBJ2-7, with TRBD1 matching over 7 bases. Germline V CDR1 and CDR2: SGHTA, FQGNSA. After removal of 1 base from V and 7 bases from J, the junction contained 7 bases not matched to a gene. This CDR3 has 14 residues. The full variable domain, with the rest looked up from reference TRBV7-2 and TRBJ2-7, is GAGVSQSPSNKVTEKGKDVELRCDPISGHTALYWYRQSLGQGLEFLIYFQGNSAPDKSGLPSDRFSAERTGGSVSTLTIQRTQQEDSAVYLCASSLVFSGGEQYFGPGTRLTVT.

The chain carries TRBV5-6 and TRBJ2-2; unclear D gene. This CDR3 has 12 residues. V lost 2 bases and J lost 6, with 5 bases in between. Germline V gene data show CDR1 as SGHDT and CDR2 as YYEEEE. This chain's CDR3 is CASSFSSGELFF. CDR3 DNA sequence: TGTGCCAGCAGCTTTTCTTCCGGGGAGCTGTTTTTT.

This clonotype was found many times. The chain uses TRBV7-9 and TRBJ2-5; 11 positions match TRBD1. CDR1 SEHNR and CDR2 FQNEAQ come from the germline V gene (reference sequence). The V gene end was trimmed by 3 bases and the J gene end by 2 bases; junction bases not matched to a gene: 5. This CDR3 has 16 residues. The DNA for the CDR3 is TGTGCCAGCAGCTTGGGGACAGGGGGGCCACAAGAGACCCAGTACTTC. Its protein is CASSLGTGGPQETQYF.

This clonotype was picked up a small number of times. The V gene is TRBV6-2 or TRBV6-3, the J gene TRBJ2-7; no reliable D call. CDR1 is MNHEY and CDR2 is SVGEGT in the germline V gene. V lost 5 bases and J 0 bases, leaving 8 bases between the germline ends. This CDR3 has 13 amino acids. DNA for the CDR3: TGTGCCAGCAGTGGGTTTTACTCCTACGAGCAGTACTTC. This sequence encodes CASSGFYSYEQYF.

The rearrangement links TRBV7-9 to TRBJ2-2; maybe TRBD1 (6 bases). Germline CDR1 is SEHNR and CDR2 is FQNEAQ (reference sequence). V lost 7 bases and J 1 base, leaving 10 bases between the germline ends. The CDR3 is 14 amino acids. CDR3 nucleotides: TGTGCCAGCATCGAGGACAGGAACACCGGGGAGCTGTTTTTT. Translated, it gives CASIEDRNTGELFF.

The CDR3 DNA reads TGTGCCAGTAGTATGGGTCAACAGGGGTACAATGAGCAGTTCTTC. It is translated as CASSMGQQGYNEQFF. This chain uses TRBV19 with TRBJ2-1, with TRBD1 matching over 7 bases. The CDR3 extends over 15 amino acids. Germline V CDR1 and CDR2: LNHDA, SQIVND (reference sequence). Losses at the gene ends were 3 bases for V and 4 bases for J; bases not matched to a gene: 6.

V is TRBV20-1 and J is TRBJ2-7; TRBD2 is a possible D gene (6 bases). The germline V gene encodes CDR1 DFQATT and CDR2 SNEGSKA (reference sequence). Trimming cost V 5 bases and J 4 bases, with 21 bases left between them. The CDR3 consists of 15 residues. CDR3 loop: CSALGVAGLGYEQYF. The CDR3 DNA is TGCAGTGCTCTTGGTGTCGCGGGGCTTGGGTACGAGCAGTACTTC.

The chain uses TRBV5-5 and TRBJ2-5; possible D gene TRBD2, 5 bases. From germline, CDR1 is SGHKS and CDR2 YYEKEE (reference sequence). Trimming left V 4 bases short and J 4 bases short, with 14 bases between. The CDR3 spans 14 residues. CDR3 DNA sequence: TGTGCCAGCAGCCCTAATGGACTTATAGAGACCCAGTACTTC. Its translation is CASSPNGLIETQYF.

This clonotype was seen a few times. The chain has TRBV9 and TRBJ2-3, with 7 bases that match TRBD1. There are 14 residues in the CDR3. V shed 3 bases and J 3 bases; nucleotides not matched to a gene: 4. Germline V gene data show CDR1 as SGDLS and CDR2 as YYNGEE. CDR3 DNA: TGTGCCAGCAGCGCCCCGACAGGGACAGATACGCAGTATTTT. Translating it yields CASSAPTGTDTQYF.